Listed below are T cell receptor beta chains from one sample, sequenced in a study of blood T cell repertoires in COVID-19. The repertoire was sequenced with immunoSEQ multiplex PCR; TCRdb's copy has only in-frame clones and lacks some. The sample holds tens of thousands of clones; about 70% are singletons and the top ten take around 28%. What was sequenced was peripheral blood. Every receptor here comes from a woman older than 75 with active or convalescent COVID-19. CDR3s include the opening cysteine and the closing phenylalanine or tryptophan. Fields, in order: V gene, clone size, D gene, J gene, CDR3 protein, CDR3 DNA. D genes are given only for firm matches. Expanded clones get a size class; other rows say once, few or many, or leave the size out.

TRBV28	.	TRBD1	TRBJ1-4	CASGRGVEEKLFF	TGTGCCAGCGGCAGGGGGGTAGAGGAAAAACTGTTTTTT
TRBV5-1	once	TRBD1	TRBJ1-1	CASRVGQAGTEAFF	TGCGCCAGCCGAGTAGGACAGGCAGGCACTGAAGCTTTCTTT
TRBV28	.	TRBD1	TRBJ1-1	CASSFDRGLRAFF	TGTGCCAGCAGTTTCGACAGGGGGTTGAGAGCTTTCTTT
TRBV3-1/TRBV3-2	.	TRBD1	TRBJ1-1	CASSQGPGQQAFF	TGTGCCAGCAGCCAAGGCCCGGGACAGCAAGCTTTCTTT
TRBV5-1	.	TRBD1	TRBJ1-4	CASSFRTGSRGEKLFF	TGCGCCAGCAGTTTTAGGACAGGCTCAAGGGGTGAAAAACTGTTTTTT
TRBV27	.	TRBD1	TRBJ2-1	CASSDRGPSLNEQFF	TGTGCCAGCAGCGACAGGGGGCCGTCGTTGAATGAGCAGTTCTTC
TRBV29-1	few	.	TRBJ1-2	CSVAGTYFYGYTF	TGCAGCGTAGCCGGGACATATTTCTATGGCTACACCTTC
TRBV28	few	.	TRBJ1-6	CASSLFEVERLNSPLHF	TGTGCCAGCAGCCTCTTTGAGGTTGAGAGGTTGAATTCACCCCTCCACTTT
TRBV5-1	.	.	TRBJ2-3	CASSRDLGVTDTQYF	TGCGCCAGCAGTCGGGACTTGGGCGTCACAGATACGCAGTATTTT
TRBV6-2/TRBV6-3	.	TRBD1	TRBJ2-1	CASSYTGTGDYNEQFF	TGTGCCAGCAGTTACACCGGGACAGGGGATTACAATGAGCAGTTCTTC
TRBV10-1	.	TRBD1	TRBJ1-2	CASSFGQGLNYGYTF	TGCGCCAGCAGTTTCGGACAGGGGTTAAACTATGGCTACACCTTC
TRBV28	.	TRBD1	TRBJ2-7	CASMTGSEQYF	TGTGCCAGCATGACAGGGAGCGAGCAGTACTTC